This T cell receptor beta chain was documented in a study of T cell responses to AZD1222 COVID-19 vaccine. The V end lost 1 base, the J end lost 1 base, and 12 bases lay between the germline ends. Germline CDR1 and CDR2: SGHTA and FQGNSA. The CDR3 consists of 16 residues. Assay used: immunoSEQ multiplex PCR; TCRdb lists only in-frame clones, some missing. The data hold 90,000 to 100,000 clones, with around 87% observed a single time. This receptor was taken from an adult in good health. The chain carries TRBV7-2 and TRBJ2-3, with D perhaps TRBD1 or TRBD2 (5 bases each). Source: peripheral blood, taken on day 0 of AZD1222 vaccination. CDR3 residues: CASSLGDPWGTDTQYF. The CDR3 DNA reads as TGTGCCAGCAGCTTAGGGGACCCGTGGGGCACAGATACGCAGTATTTT.